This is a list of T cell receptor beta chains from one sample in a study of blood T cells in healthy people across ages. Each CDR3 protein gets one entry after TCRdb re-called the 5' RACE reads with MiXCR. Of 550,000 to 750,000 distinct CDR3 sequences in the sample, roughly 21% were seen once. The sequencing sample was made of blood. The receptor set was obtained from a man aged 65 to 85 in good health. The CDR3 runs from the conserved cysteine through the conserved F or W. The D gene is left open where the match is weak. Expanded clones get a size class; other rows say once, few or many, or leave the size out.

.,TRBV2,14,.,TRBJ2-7,TGTGCCAGCAGTATGACCCCTCAGATGGCCGAGCAGTACTTC,CASSMTPQMAEQYF
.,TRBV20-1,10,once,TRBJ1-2,TGCAGTGCTAGGGCTTATGGCTACACCTTC,CSARAYGYTF
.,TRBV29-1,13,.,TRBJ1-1,TGCAGCGTTGTCCAGGGTGGCAACGCTGAAGCTTTCTTT,CSVVQGGNAEAFF
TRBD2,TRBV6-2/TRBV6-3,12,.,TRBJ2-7,TGTGCCAGCGGGAGGGTCTCCTACGAGCAGTACTTC,CASGRVSYEQYF
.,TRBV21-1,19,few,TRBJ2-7,.,CASSKFGLGIEPSSYEQYF
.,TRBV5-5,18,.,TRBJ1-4,TGTGCCAGCGGCTTGGGCCAGGGAAAAAAGACTCGTTCTGAAAAACTGTTTTTT,CASGLGQGKKTRSEKLFF
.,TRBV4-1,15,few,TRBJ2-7,TGCGCCAGCAGCCAAGATCTTCACAGCTCCTACGAGCAGTACTTC,CASSQDLHSSYEQYF
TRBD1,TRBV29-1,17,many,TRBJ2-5,TGCAGCGTTGAGGGTACAACCGACAGGGGGCCTACGGAGACCCAGTACTTC,CSVEGTTDRGPTETQYF
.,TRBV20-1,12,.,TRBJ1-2,TGCAGTGCTAGAGGGGGGCAATATGGCTACACCTTC,CSARGGQYGYTF
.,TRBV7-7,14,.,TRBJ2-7,TGTGCTAGCAGCTCCGGACCTGGGGTACACGAGCAGTACTTC,CASSSGPGVHEQYF
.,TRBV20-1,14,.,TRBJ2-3,TGCAGTGCCACTCCGGGACCCCGCACAGATACGCAGTATTTT,CSATPGPRTDTQYF
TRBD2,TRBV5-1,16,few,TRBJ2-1,TGCGCCAGCAGCTTGGCTGGGGATGGTGCGGGAGACGAGCAGTTCTTC,CASSLAGDGAGDEQFF
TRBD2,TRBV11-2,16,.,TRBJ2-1,TGTGCCAGCAGCTTGGGGGTTGGTAGCGGGACGAGTGAGCAGTTCTTC,CASSLGVGSGTSEQFF
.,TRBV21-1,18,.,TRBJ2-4,TGTGCCAGCAGCAAAGTGCTGGACAGGGTTGGAACCAAAAACATTCAGTACTTC,CASSKVLDRVGTKNIQYF
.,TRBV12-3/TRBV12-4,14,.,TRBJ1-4,TGTGCCAGCAGTTCGCCCCTGGCTAATGAAAAACCGTTTTTT,CASSSPLANEKPFF
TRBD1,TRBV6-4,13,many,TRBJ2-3,TGTGCCACCCGGGACAGCCTCACAGATACGCAGTATTTT,CATRDSLTDTQYF
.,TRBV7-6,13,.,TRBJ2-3,TGTGCCAGCAGCTCGTTGAACACAGATACGCAGTATTTT,CASSSLNTDTQYF
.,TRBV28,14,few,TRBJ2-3,TGTGCCAGCAGCTTTAAGTGGGGCACAGATACGCAGTATTTT,CASSFKWGTDTQYF
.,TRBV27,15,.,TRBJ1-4,TGTGCCAGCAGTCTCAATGGGGGGCGGTTTGAAAAACTGTTTTTT,CASSLNGGRFEKLFF
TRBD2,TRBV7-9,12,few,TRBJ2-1,TGTGCCAGCAGCACTAGCGGGAATGAGCAGTTCTTC,CASSTSGNEQFF
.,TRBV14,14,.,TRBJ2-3,TGTGCCAGCAGCCATCGCATGGGTACAGATACGCAGTATTTT,CASSHRMGTDTQYF
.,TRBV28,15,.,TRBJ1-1,TGTGCCAGCACCGTTTCACGGGGACTTTACACTGAAGCTTTCTTT,CASTVSRGLYTEAFF
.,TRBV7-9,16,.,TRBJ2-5,TGTGCCAGCAGCTTAGAGCCGGACTACAATCAAGAGACCCAGTACTTC,CASSLEPDYNQETQYF
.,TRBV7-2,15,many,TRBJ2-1,TGTGCCAGCAGCCCGGAGGGCCAGCCCTACAATGAGCAGTTCTTC,CASSPEGQPYNEQFF
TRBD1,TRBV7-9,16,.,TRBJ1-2,TGTGCCAGCAGCCCAGGACAGGGGGCGCAAAACTATGGCTACACCTTC,CASSPGQGAQNYGYTF
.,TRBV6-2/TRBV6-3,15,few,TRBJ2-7,TGTGCCAGCAGTGACCCTGATGGCGGAAGCTACGAGCAGTACTTC,CASSDPDGGSYEQYF
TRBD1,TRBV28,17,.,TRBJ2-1,TGTGCCAGCAGCAAACGCCTCGGGACAGGGGAGGGGATTGAGCAGTTCTTC,CASSKRLGTGEGIEQFF
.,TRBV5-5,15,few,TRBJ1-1,TGTGCCAGCAGCTTGGACGGGACTGCGTTGACTGAAGCTTTCTTT,CASSLDGTALTEAFF
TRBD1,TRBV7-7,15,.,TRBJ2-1,TGTGCTAGCAGCCAAGGACAGGGGGCTTGGAATGAGCAGTTCTTC,CASSQGQGAWNEQFF
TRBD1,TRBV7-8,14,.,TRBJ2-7,TGTGCCAGCAGCTTTGAGACAGGGTCTCACGAGCAGTACTTC,CASSFETGSHEQYF
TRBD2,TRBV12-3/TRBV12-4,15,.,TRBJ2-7,TGTGCCAGCAGGCCGACTAGCGGGAGGGGCTACGAGCAGTACTTC,CASRPTSGRGYEQYF
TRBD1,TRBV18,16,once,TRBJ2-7,TGTGCCAGCTCACCACCTAGACAGGGCCATTCCTACGAGCAGTACTTC,CASSPPRQGHSYEQYF
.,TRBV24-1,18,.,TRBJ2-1,TGTGCCACCAGTGAATCCGGGACCGCCGGGGGCAGGTACAATGAGCAGTTCTTC,CATSESGTAGGRYNEQFF
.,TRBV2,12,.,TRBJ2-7,TGTGCCAGCAGTGCCGAAGTCTACGAGCAGTACTTC,CASSAEVYEQYF
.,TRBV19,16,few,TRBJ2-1,TGTGCCAGTAGTATAGATCAGCGGCTCTCCTACAATGAGCAGTTCTTC,CASSIDQRLSYNEQFF
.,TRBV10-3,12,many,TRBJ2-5,TGTGCCATTCAAGGGGTGGGAGAGACCCAGTACTTC,CAIQGVGETQYF
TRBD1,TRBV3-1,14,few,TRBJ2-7,TGTGCCAGCAGCCCCCGGGACAGGGGAAACGAGCAGTACTTC,CASSPRDRGNEQYF
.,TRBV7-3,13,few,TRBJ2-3,TGTGCCAGCAGCTTAAGTGTCCTAGATACGCAGTATTTT,CASSLSVLDTQYF
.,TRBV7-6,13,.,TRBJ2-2,TGTGCCAGCAGCTTAACTTTGGTCGGGGAGCTGTTTTTT,CASSLTLVGELFF
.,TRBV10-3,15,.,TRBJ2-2,TGTGCCATCAGTGTTGGTAGCACGAACACCGGGGAGCTGTTTTTT,CAISVGSTNTGELFF
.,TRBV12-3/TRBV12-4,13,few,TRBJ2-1,TGTGCCAGCAGCGGTAGCCGACTTAATGAGCAGTTCTTC,CASSGSRLNEQFF
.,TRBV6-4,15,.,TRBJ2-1,TGTGCCAGCAGTGATGGCCGATTGGGCTACAATGAGCAGTTCTTC,CASSDGRLGYNEQFF
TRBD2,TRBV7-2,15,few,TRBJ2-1,TGTGCCAGCAGCCGAATACTAGCGGGAGACCATGAGCAGTTCTTC,CASSRILAGDHEQFF
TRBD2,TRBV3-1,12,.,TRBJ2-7,TGTGCCAGCAGCCAAAGCGGGGTGGCGCAGTACTTC,CASSQSGVAQYF
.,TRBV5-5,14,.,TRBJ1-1,TGTGCCAGCAGCTTGCAGGCCATGAACACTGAAGCTTTCTTT,CASSLQAMNTEAFF
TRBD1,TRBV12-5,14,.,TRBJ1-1,TGTGCTAGTGGCCTGACAGGGGGCTCGGGTGAAGCTTTCTTT,CASGLTGGSGEAFF
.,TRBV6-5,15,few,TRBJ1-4,TGTGCCAGCAGTTACTCCGGGGGAATTGGGGAAAAACTGTTTTTT,CASSYSGGIGEKLFF
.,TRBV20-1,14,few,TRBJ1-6,TGCAGTGCTAGACAAGATCTCTATAATTCACCCCTCCACTTT,CSARQDLYNSPLHF
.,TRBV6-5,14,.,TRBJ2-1,TGTGCCAGCAGAAATGAGGCCGTGGCGGATGAGCAGTTCTTC,CASRNEAVADEQFF
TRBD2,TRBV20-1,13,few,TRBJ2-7,TGCAGTGCGGGGGGGGGAGGCACATACGAGCAGTACTTC,CSAGGGGTYEQYF
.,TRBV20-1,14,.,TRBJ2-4,TGCAGTGCTAGGCAGGACCTAGCCAAAAACATTCAGTACTTC,CSARQDLAKNIQYF
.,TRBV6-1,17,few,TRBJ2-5,TGTGCCAGCAGCACAGGGGGACTAGCCGATTTCCAAGAGACCCAGTACTTC,CASSTGGLADFQETQYF
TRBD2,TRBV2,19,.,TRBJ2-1,TGTGCCAGCAGGGATGGACTAGCGGGAAGATCGAGCTCCTACAATGAGCAGTTCTTC,CASRDGLAGRSSSYNEQFF